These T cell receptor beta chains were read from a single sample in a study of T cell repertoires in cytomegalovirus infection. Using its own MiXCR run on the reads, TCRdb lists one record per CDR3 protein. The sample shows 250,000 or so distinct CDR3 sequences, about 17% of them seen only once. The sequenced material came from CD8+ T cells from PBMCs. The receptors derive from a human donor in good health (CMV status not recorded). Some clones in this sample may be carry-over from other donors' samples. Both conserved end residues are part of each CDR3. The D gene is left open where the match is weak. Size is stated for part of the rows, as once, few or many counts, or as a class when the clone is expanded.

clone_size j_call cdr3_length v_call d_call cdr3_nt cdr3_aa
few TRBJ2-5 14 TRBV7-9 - TGTGCCAGCAGCCCCGAGGCAAAACAAGAGACCCAGTACTTC CASSPEAKQETQYF
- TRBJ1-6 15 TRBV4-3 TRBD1 TGCGCCAGCAGCCAGGGGGACAGGACCTTTTCACCCCTCCACTTT CASSQGDRTFSPLHF
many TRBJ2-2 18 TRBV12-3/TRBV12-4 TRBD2 TGTGCCAGCAGTTTTAACCACCAAGGACTAGCCGACACCGGGGAGCTGTTTTTT CASSFNHQGLADTGELFF
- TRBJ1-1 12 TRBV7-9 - TGTGCCAGCAAAGAGCAGAACACTGAAGCTTTCTTT CASKEQNTEAFF
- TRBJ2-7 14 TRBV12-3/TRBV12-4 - TGTGCCAGAAGCCCTGAAACAGGGAACTACGAGGAGTACTTC CARSPETGNYEEYF
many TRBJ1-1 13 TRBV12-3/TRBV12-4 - TGTGCCAGCAGTCCCTGGCTGAACACTGAAGCTTTCTTT CASSPWLNTEAFF
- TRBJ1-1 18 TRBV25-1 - TGTGCCAGCAGTGAGTATTTTAGAGGGGTAGGGCCAAACACTGAAGCTTTCTTT CASSEYFRGVGPNTEAFF
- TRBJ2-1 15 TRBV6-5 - TGTGCCAGCAGTTACTCAATTACGGGGGTCAATGAGCAGTTCTTC CASSYSITGVNEQFF
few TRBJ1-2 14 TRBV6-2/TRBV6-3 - TGTGCCAGCAGTCTATACGGTGCCGCTTATGGCTACACCTTC CASSLYGAAYGYTF
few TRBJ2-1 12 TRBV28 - TGTGCCAGCAGTTTACTCTCCAATGAGCAGTTCTTC CASSLLSNEQFF
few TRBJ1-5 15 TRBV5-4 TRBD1 TGTGCCAGCAGCTTGGGGGGACAGGGCAATCAGCCCCAGCATTTT CASSLGGQGNQPQHF
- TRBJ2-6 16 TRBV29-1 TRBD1 TGCAGCGCCGGAGACAGGGGGAGTTCTGGGGCCAACGTCCTGACTTTC CSAGDRGSSGANVLTF
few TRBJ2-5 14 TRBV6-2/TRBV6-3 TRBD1 TGTGCCAGCAGCGACGGGACAGACCAAGAGACCCAGTACTTC CASSDGTDQETQYF
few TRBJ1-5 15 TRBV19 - TGTGCCAGTAGTATGTGGTCCTCCCGTAATCAGCCCCAGCATTTT CASSMWSSRNQPQHF
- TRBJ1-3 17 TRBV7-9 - TGTGCCACCGACGTTACTCTATCCGGGACACTTGGAAACACCATATATTTT CATDVTLSGTLGNTIYF
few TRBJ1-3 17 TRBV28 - TGTGCCAGCAGTTTTTATTTGGGCAGGCCGACTGGAAACACCATATATTTT CASSFYLGRPTGNTIYF
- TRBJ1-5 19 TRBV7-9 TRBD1 TGTGCCAGCAGCCCAAGCGACAGGGGGCAATCTACTGACAATCAGCCCCAGCATTTT CASSPSDRGQSTDNQPQHF
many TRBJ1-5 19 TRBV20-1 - TGCAGTGCTAGAGATGTCATCGGGCAGGGGAGAATAAGCAATCAGCCCCAGCATTTT CSARDVIGQGRISNQPQHF
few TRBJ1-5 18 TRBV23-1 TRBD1 TGCGCCAGCAGTCAGTCCCGCCCCGGACAGGCGGTTATCCCGCCCCAGCATTTT CASSQSRPGQAVIPPQHF
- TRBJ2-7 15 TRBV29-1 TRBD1 TGCAGCGTTGAAGTTTGGGACAGGGGTTCCTACGAGCAGTACTTC CSVEVWDRGSYEQYF
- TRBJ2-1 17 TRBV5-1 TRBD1 TGCGCCAGCAGCTTGGGTACAGGGGGGAGCTCCTACAATGAGCAGTTCTTC CASSLGTGGSSYNEQFF
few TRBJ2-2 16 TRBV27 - TGTGCCAGCAGTGCCGGGACACACGGGCCCACCGGGGAGCTGTTTTTT CASSAGTHGPTGELFF
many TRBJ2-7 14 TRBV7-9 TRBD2 TGTGCCAGCAGCTCGGGACTAGAGGTGTACGAGCAGTACTTC CASSSGLEVYEQYF
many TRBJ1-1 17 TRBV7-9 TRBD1 TGTGCCAGCAACACAGTGGGGAGATGGGACAGGGAGACTGAAGCTTTCTTT CASNTVGRWDRETEAFF
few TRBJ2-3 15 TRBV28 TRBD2 TGTGCCAGCAGTTTATTTAGCGGGGGGACAGATACGCAGTATTTT CASSLFSGGTDTQYF
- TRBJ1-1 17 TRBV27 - TGTGCCAGCAGTTTGAACCAGCTCGCCGAACGGAACACTGAAGCTTTCTTT CASSLNQLAERNTEAFF
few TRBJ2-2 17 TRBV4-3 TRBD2 TGCGCCAGCAGCCAAGGCCCCAGCGGGGGTTACACCGGGGAGCTGTTTTTT CASSQGPSGGYTGELFF
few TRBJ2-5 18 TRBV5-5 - TGTGCCAGCAGCTTGGCCCTGGGGCGACTAAGGGTAGAAGAGACCCAGTACTTC CASSLALGRLRVEETQYF
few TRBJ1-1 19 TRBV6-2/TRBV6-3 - TGTGCCAGCAGTTACTCGAATGATTACGAATCCAGAGTCGTCACTGAAGCTTTCTTT CASSYSNDYESRVVTEAFF